The 21 T cell receptor beta chains below come from one sample, sequenced in a study of blood T cell repertoires in COVID-19. The assay was immunoSEQ multiplex PCR, and TCRdb's table has in-frame clones only and misses some. The sample carries around 190,000 clones, roughly four fifths recorded once. Sample: peripheral blood. The receptor set was obtained from a woman aged 45-59 years with acute or convalescent COVID-19.

The V and J genes are TRBV30 and TRBJ2-1, with no clear D. The CDR3 is made up of 13 amino acids. V gave up 1 base and J gave up 10 bases, with 14 bases separating them. Germline V gene sequence: CDR1 GTSNPN, CDR2 SVGIG (reference sequence). The CDR3 bases are TGTGCCTGGAGTGGAGGTGCAACGGTAGAGCAGTTCTTC. This gives the protein CAWSGGATVEQFF.

V gene TRBV21-1 combines with J gene TRBJ2-2; no DNA check was done on the table's D call, TRBD1. TRBV21-1 is termed a pseudogene. The CDR3 totals 14 residues. Here the CDR3 reads CASSLEQGTGELFF. DNA of the CDR3: TGTGCCAGCAGCCTCGAACAGGGAACCGGGGAGCTGTTTTTT.

The chain combines TRBV6-5 with TRBJ1-1; TRBD1 agrees at 8 bases. J gave up 2 bases and V 2 bases, and 4 bases lay outside the gene matches. The CDR3 extends over 15 amino acids. Germline V gene data show CDR1 as MNHEY and CDR2 as SVGAGI. CDR3 sequence (DNA): TGTGCCAGCAGTTACGAGGACAGGGCCAACACTGAAGCTTTCTTT. It yields the protein CASSYEDRANTEAFF.

A few counts support this clone. The chain employs TRBV10-1 and TRBJ2-3, with D possibly TRBD1 on 5 matching bases. Germline V gene sequence: CDR1 WNHNN, CDR2 SYGVQD (reference sequence). The length of the CDR3 is 15 residues. V was trimmed by 8 bases and J by 2 bases, leaving 17 bases between them. CDR3 protein: CASAPRQSLTDTQYF. For the CDR3, the DNA is TGCGCCAGCGCACCAAGACAGAGCCTCACAGATACGCAGTATTTT.

CDR3 DNA: TGTGCCAGCAGTAGGACAGGGCGGGCTGAAGCTTTCTTT. It is translated as CASSRTGRAEAFF. The chain joins TRBV27 to TRBJ1-1; 8 nucleotides agree with TRBD1. Germline V gene lookup returns CDR1 MNHEY and CDR2 SMNVEV (reference sequence). V shed 5 bases and J 6 bases; nucleotides not matched to a gene: 5. CDR3 length equals 13 residues.

V and J are TRBV7-2 and TRBJ2-7, with 8 bases identical to TRBD2. In germline, CDR1 is SGHTA, CDR2 FQGNSA. The length of the CDR3 is 19 residues. The V and J ends lost 5 bases and 5 bases, in that order; junction bases with no gene match: 23. The CDR3 protein is CASSRTSSGNLLGSNEQYF. For the CDR3, the DNA is TGTGCCAGCAGCCGGACTAGCAGTGGGAATCTCCTGGGATCGAACGAGCAGTACTTC. Filled out from reference TRBV7-2 and TRBJ2-7, the complete variable domain reads GAGVSQSPSNKVTEKGKDVELRCDPISGHTALYWYRQSLGQGLEFLIYFQGNSAPDKSGLPSDRFSAERTGGSVSTLTIQRTQQEDSAVYLCASSRTSSGNLLGSNEQYFGPGTRLTVT.

The count of this clone is one. V and J are TRBV5-5 and TRBJ1-2, with 12 nucleotides matching TRBD1. V shed 3 bases and J 7 bases; nucleotides not matched to a gene: 4. CDR1 and CDR2 from the germline V gene are SGHKS and YYEKEE (reference sequence). The CDR3 loop spans 14 amino acids. CDR3 bases: TGTGCCAGCAGCTCGAGGGACAGGGGGCCTGGCTACACCTTC. It is translated as CASSSRDRGPGYTF.

The V call is TRBV28, the J call TRBJ2-7; tentatively, D is TRBD2 (5 bases). The CDR3 consists of 18 residues. CDR1 MDHEN and CDR2 SYDVKM come from the germline V gene. Trimming removed 6 bases from V and 0 bases from J, with 24 bases in between. The CDR3 bases are TGTGCCAGCAGCTCCCCGAAGCAGGTAGCGATACTCTCCTACGAGCAGTACTTC. This gives the protein CASSSPKQVAILSYEQYF.

The CDR3 is CASSLDFLSGNTIYF. The CDR3 coding sequence is TGTGCCAGCAGCTTAGATTTCCTCTCTGGAAACACCATATATTTT. The chain joins TRBV7-2 to TRBJ1-3; D unclear. CDR1 is SGHTA and CDR2 is FQGNSA in the germline V gene. The CDR3 runs 15 residues. With 1 base removed from V and 0 bases from J, the gap between germline ends came to 7 bases.

The rearrangement uses TRBV30 and TRBJ2-1; 11 nucleotides match TRBD2. Germline values: CDR1 GTSNPN, CDR2 SVGIG (reference sequence). The CDR3 spans 15 residues. V was pared by 2 bases and J by 4 bases, with 4 bases of the junction left unmatched. The CDR3, as DNA: TGTGCCTGGAGTATATCTAGCGGGGGGTACAATGAGCAGTTCTTC. It yields the protein CAWSISSGGYNEQFF.

V is TRBV30 and J is TRBJ2-1; 9 bases are a match to TRBD2. With V trimmed by 6 bases and J by 3 bases, 3 bases remained unmatched. Germline V CDR1 and CDR2: GTSNPN, SVGIG (reference sequence). CDR3 length: 13 amino acids. The CDR3 loop is CACRTSDYNEQFF. The CDR3 coding sequence is TGTGCCTGCCGGACTAGCGACTACAATGAGCAGTTCTTC. The full variable domain, in which reference TRBV30 and TRBJ2-1 provide the parts outside the CDR3, is SQTIHQWPATLVQPVGSPLSLECTVEGTSNPNLYWYRQAAGRGLQLLFYSVGIGQISSEVPQNLSASRPQDRQFILSSKKLLLSDSGFYLCACRTSDYNEQFFGPGTRLTVL.

The chain joins TRBV28 to TRBJ2-5, with TRBD2 matching 9 bases. The CDR3 spans 17 residues. Germline loops: CDR1 MDHEN, CDR2 SYDVKM. Losses at the gene ends were 6 bases for V and 4 bases for J; bases not matched to a gene: 15. CDR3 protein: CASRGASGTRLSETQYF. CDR3 DNA: TGTGCCAGCAGGGGTGCTAGCGGGACACGTCTATCAGAGACCCAGTACTTC.

The chain has TRBV5-6 and TRBJ2-3, with D perhaps matching TRBD2 (6 bases). V lost 2 bases, J lost 2 bases, and 15 bases lay in between. The CDR3 has 16 amino acids. Per the germline V gene, CDR1 is SGHDT and CDR2 is YYEEEE. CDR3 coding DNA: TGTGCCAGCAGCTTTGGACCGGGAGAGCACACAGATACGCAGTATTTT. Translated, it gives CASSFGPGEHTDTQYF.

The table lists this clone with a count of one. CDR3 sequence reads: CASSFSVLAGYNEQFF. CDR3 sequence (DNA): TGCGCCAGCAGCTTCTCCGTACTAGCGGGGTACAATGAGCAGTTCTTC. The rearrangement links TRBV5-1 to TRBJ2-1; the match to TRBD2 covers 10 bases. The CDR3 totals 16 residues. Germline CDR1 is SGHRS and CDR2 is YFSETQ. The V segment lost 2 bases and the J segment 4 bases; nucleotides outside the gene matches: 6.

The chain joins TRBV10-3 to TRBJ2-2, with 8 bases fitting TRBD2. Germline V lookup: CDR1 ENHRY, CDR2 SYGVKD. V lost 9 bases, J lost 2 bases, and 8 bases stayed unmatched. The CDR3 totals 15 residues. The CDR3 loop reads CAIDASGFNTGELFF. CDR3 sequence (DNA): TGTGCCATAGACGCTAGCGGGTTCAACACCGGGGAGCTGTTTTTT.

The genes are TRBV6-5 and TRBJ1-1; 8 bases align to TRBD1. CDR1 is MNHEY, CDR2 SVGAGI, per germline. The junction had 9 bases not matched to a gene; V was cut back by 4 bases and J by 2 bases. The CDR3 length is 16 residues. The CDR3 DNA is TGTGCCAGCAGTTCCCAAAGACAGGGGAGAAACACTGAAGCTTTCTTT. Its translation is CASSSQRQGRNTEAFF.

The genes are TRBV9 and TRBJ2-7; TRBD1 aligns across 7 bases. The CDR3 has 14 amino acids. V shed 3 bases and J 1 base; nucleotides not matched to a gene: 4. Germline CDR1 is SGDLS and CDR2 is YYNGEE. In nucleotides, the CDR3 is TGTGCCAGCAGCGAGACAGGGCCGTCCTACGAGCAGTACTTC. This codes for CASSETGPSYEQYF.

This chain connects TRBV3-1 (or the pseudogene TRBV3-2) to TRBJ1-2; the match to TRBD1 covers 10 bases. The junction had 5 bases not matched to a gene; V was cut back by 4 bases and J by 6 bases. The V gene's germline CDR1 is LGHDT and CDR2 YNNKEL (reference sequence). The CDR3 consists of 14 residues. The CDR3 region has the DNA TGTGCCAGCAGCCGTCGACAGGGGGCGAATGGCTACACCTTC. It encodes CASSRRQGANGYTF.

The CDR3 region has the DNA TGTGCCAGCAGCCCCCGACAGGGGAGAGGCGAGCAGTACTTC. This codes for CASSPRQGRGEQYF. This rearrangement joins TRBV5-6 to TRBJ2-7; 8 nucleotides match TRBD1. The CDR3 loop spans 14 amino acids. The V gene's germline CDR1 is SGHDT and CDR2 YYEEEE. Germline trimming cut 4 bases from V and 6 bases from J; bases unmatched to any gene: 9.

This clone was observed a handful of times. The chain recombines TRBV28 with TRBJ1-5; D not certain. The CDR3 extends over 12 amino acids. Germline V CDR1 and CDR2: MDHEN, SYDVKM. Between the trimmed V and J ends, which lost 7 bases and 5 bases, there was a span of 9 bases. The CDR3 spells CASNLEYQPQHF. CDR3 nucleotides: TGTGCCAGCAACCTGGAGTATCAGCCCCAGCATTTT.

This clone was recorded once. The DNA for the CDR3 is TGTGCCAGCAGCGTTTTGTTAAATGAGCAGTTCTTC. Protein: CASSVLLNEQFF. The chain is built from TRBV9 and TRBJ2-1; D unresolved. V was cut by 2 bases and J by 7 bases, with 7 bases left in between. Germline CDR1 is SGDLS and CDR2 is YYNGEE. The CDR3 has 12 amino acids. Using reference TRBV9 and TRBJ2-1 for the parts outside the CDR3, the full variable domain is DSGVTQTPKHLITATGQRVTLRCSPRSGDLSVYWYQQSLDQGLQFLIQYYNGEERAKGNILERFSAQQFPDLHSELNLSSLELGDSALYFCASSVLLNEQFFGPGTRLTVL.